The 29 T cell receptor beta chains presented below share a single source sample, sequenced in a study of blood T cell repertoires in COVID-19. Data came from immunoSEQ multiplex PCR; TCRdb stores just in-frame clones and leaves some out. This table has a few hundred thousand clones, 70% to 90% appearing once. Sequencing was performed on PBMCs or T cells enriched from blood (not recorded which). The receptors stem from a woman between 25 and 40 years old who had recovered from COVID-19.

This chain links TRBV7-8 with TRBJ2-3, with TRBD2 identical over 12 bases. Germline assignment: CDR1 SGHVS and CDR2 FQNEAQ. V trimming: 5 bases; J trimming: 8 bases; junction bases outside the gene matches: 8. The CDR3 covers 15 residues. CDR3 sequence (DNA): TGTGCCAGCAGCCCAAGACTAGCGGGAGAGGGTACGCAGTATTTT. Residues: CASSPRLAGEGTQYF.

The CDR3 sequence is CASSLRFPTTGGFRQPQHF. In DNA, the CDR3 is TGTGCCAGCAGCTTGAGGTTCCCCACCACGGGGGGCTTTAGGCAGCCCCAGCATTTT. The chain has TRBV5-6 and TRBJ1-5, with D maybe TRBD1 (6 bases). The germline V gene has CDR1 SGHDT and CDR2 YYEEEE. The CDR3 length is 19 residues. V shed 1 base and J shed 7 bases, with 27 bases lying between them.

The chain couples TRBV7-9 to TRBJ2-5; D is perhaps TRBD2 (8 bases). Trimming cost V 8 bases and J 5 bases, with 18 bases left between them. This CDR3 has 14 residues. In germline, CDR1 is SEHNR, CDR2 FQNEAQ (reference sequence). CDR3 DNA sequence: TGTGCCAGCGCTAGCGGGTCAGGGGGGGAGACCCAGTACTTC. This codes for CASASGSGGETQYF.

The chain carries TRBV7-8 and TRBJ2-7, with D perhaps TRBD2 (6 bases). The CDR3 is 14 residues long. CDR1 and CDR2 (germline): SGHVS, FQNEAQ. The germline V and J ends were trimmed by 4 bases and 1 base, with 11 bases remaining between them. The CDR3 loop is CASSWRDGSYEQYF. The CDR3 region has the DNA TGTGCCAGCAGCTGGCGGGACGGATCCTACGAGCAGTACTTC. Looking up the rest from reference TRBV7-8 and TRBJ2-7 gives the full variable domain: GAGVSQSPRYKVAKRGQDVALRCDPISGHVSLFWYQQALGQGPEFLTYFQNEAQLDKSGLPSDRFFAERPEGSVSTLKIQRTQQEDSAVYLCASSWRDGSYEQYFGPGTRLTVT.

This clone was recorded once. This sequence joins TRBV19 and TRBJ1-2, with 7 bases identical to TRBD1. The junction had 10 bases not matched to a gene; V was cut back by 4 bases and J by 2 bases. Germline V gene lookup returns CDR1 LNHDA and CDR2 SQIVND (reference sequence). The CDR3 spans 16 residues. CDR3 in amino acids: CASSTLQPGGNYGYTF. The CDR3 DNA reads TGTGCCAGTAGTACACTACAGCCAGGGGGAAACTATGGCTACACCTTC.

The chain uses TRBV18 and TRBJ1-6, with D unclear. CDR3 size: 16 residues. CDR1 is KGHSH, CDR2 LQKENI, per germline. V was cut by 3 bases and J by 5 bases, with 14 bases left in between. The CDR3: CASSPYPGYDNSPLHF. The CDR3 DNA reads TGTGCCAGCTCACCGTACCCGGGTTACGATAATTCACCCCTCCACTTT.

This rearrangement joins TRBV28 to TRBJ2-7, with 8 bases aligning to TRBD2. Looked up from germline, CDR1 is MDHEN and CDR2 is SYDVKM. The CDR3 loop spans 15 amino acids. V lost 6 bases to trimming and J lost 3 bases; unmatched junction nucleotides: 10. The DNA for the CDR3 is TGTGCCAGCAGCACGGGGGGGAGGGCATACTACGAGCAGTACTTC. Its protein is CASSTGGRAYYEQYF. Based on the CDR3 plus reference TRBV28 and TRBJ2-7, the full variable domain is DVKVTQSSRYLVKRTGEKVFLECVQDMDHENMFWYRQDPGLGLRLIYFSYDVKMKEKGDIPEGYSVSREKKERFSLILESASTNQTSMYLCASSTGGRAYYEQYFGPGTRLTVT.

The chain recombines TRBV4-2 with TRBJ1-1; perhaps TRBD1 as D (6 bases). Germline loops: CDR1 LGHNA, CDR2 YNFKEQ. The CDR3 is made up of 15 amino acids. The V gene lost 0 bases and the J gene lost 4 bases, with 12 bases spanning the gap. The CDR3 DNA follows: TGTGCCAGCAGCCAAGAACAAGGGGGAAGCACTGAAGCTTTCTTT. This codes for CASSQEQGGSTEAFF.

This chain links TRBV5-6 with TRBJ1-2; 9 positions match TRBD1. The junction had 11 bases not matched to a gene; V was cut back by 4 bases and J by 7 bases. Germline-derived CDR1 and CDR2 are SGHDT and YYEEEE. The CDR3 contains 15 residues. The CDR3 DNA reads as TGTGCCAGCAGCCCCGGGACAGGGAATAGGCCTGGCTACACCTTC. It codes for CASSPGTGNRPGYTF.

This chain connects TRBV30 to TRBJ2-6, with a weak D call TRBD1 (5 bases). The germline V gene encodes CDR1 GTSNPN and CDR2 SVGIG (reference sequence). V was clipped by 2 bases and J by 2 bases, with 7 bases between them. This CDR3 contains 14 residues. The CDR3 DNA is TGTGCCTGGAGTACAGGCCCTGGGGCCAACGTCCTGACTTTC. As protein: CAWSTGPGANVLTF.

The chain joins TRBV7-2 to TRBJ2-4; the D gene is possibly TRBD2 (5 bases). V was cut by 5 bases and J by 0 bases, with 8 bases left in between. CDR3 length equals 14 residues. CDR1 is SGHTA, CDR2 FQGNSA, per germline. This CDR3 reads CASSLEGAKNIQYF. The CDR3 DNA sequence: TGTGCCAGCAGCCTCGAGGGAGCCAAAAACATTCAGTACTTC.

The rearrangement uses TRBV28 and TRBJ2-3; 9 bases map to TRBD2. Per the germline V gene, CDR1 is MDHEN and CDR2 is SYDVKM. The CDR3 is 14 amino acids. The J segment lost 4 bases and the V segment lost 4 bases, leaving 3 bases of the junction unmatched. CDR3 in DNA: TGTGCCAGCAGTTATGCGGGAGGGCCAGATACGCAGTATTTT. It yields the protein CASSYAGGPDTQYF.

V is TRBV7-8 and J is TRBJ2-7; D perhaps matches TRBD2 (5 bases). CDR3 length: 14 residues. CDR1 SGHVS and CDR2 FQNEAQ come from the germline V gene. With 1 base removed from V and 5 bases from J, the gap between germline ends came to 12 bases. CDR3 amino acids: CASSLGAAGDEQYF. The CDR3 bases are TGTGCCAGCAGCTTAGGAGCAGCCGGGGACGAGCAGTACTTC.

The gene calls are TRBV6-2 or TRBV6-3 and TRBJ1-1, with D unclear. This CDR3 comprises 14 residues. The germline V and J ends were trimmed by 2 bases and 5 bases, with 12 bases remaining between them. Per the germline V gene, CDR1 is MNHEY and CDR2 is SVGEGT. This CDR3 reads CASSYRNSGTEAFF. CDR3 DNA sequence: TGTGCCAGCAGTTACCGGAATTCGGGAACTGAAGCTTTCTTT.

The V and J genes are TRBV19 and TRBJ2-7; the D gene is possibly TRBD1 (5 bases). Germline CDR1 reads LNHDA; CDR2 reads SQIVND (reference sequence). The CDR3 runs to 13 residues. The V end lost 5 bases, the J end lost 4 bases, and 12 bases lay between the germline ends. This CDR3 is CASSPPAGYEQYF. The CDR3 DNA sequence: TGTGCCAGTAGTCCCCCCGCAGGGTACGAGCAGTACTTC.

The chain is built from TRBV30 and TRBJ1-1, with unresolved D. The CDR3 consists of 14 residues. Germline V lookup: CDR1 GTSNPN, CDR2 SVGIG (reference sequence). The V end was cut by 2 bases, the J end by 1 base, with 11 bases between. The CDR3 spells CAWSKQYANTEAFF. The CDR3 bases are TGTGCCTGGAGTAAACAATACGCGAACACTGAAGCTTTCTTT.

The chain couples TRBV13 to TRBJ2-1, with 7 positions matching TRBD1. Germline CDR1 reads PRHDT; CDR2 reads FYEKMQ (reference sequence). This CDR3 comprises 15 residues. V lost 5 bases, J lost 9 bases, and 13 bases stayed unmatched. CDR3 sequence (DNA): TGTGCCAGCAGCCCTCGACAGGGTTACGCCACTGAGCAGTTCTTC. As protein: CASSPRQGYATEQFF.

This chain uses TRBV27 with TRBJ1-4; 8 positions match TRBD1. This CDR3 comprises 17 residues. CDR1 is MNHEY, CDR2 SMNVEV, per germline (reference sequence). J lost 4 bases, V lost 5 bases, and 12 bases had no gene match. The CDR3 DNA is TGTGCCAGCAGTCCTCTACCGGGACAGGATAATAATGAAAAACTGTTTTTT. It codes for CASSPLPGQDNNEKLFF.

V usage is TRBV7-2 and J usage is TRBJ1-5; D unresolved. Per the germline V gene, CDR1 is SGHTA and CDR2 is FQGNSA. This CDR3 has 14 residues. The V gene lost 0 bases and the J gene lost 5 bases, with 8 bases spanning the gap. CDR3 DNA: TGTGCCAGCAGCTTAGCCCCGGGATATCAGCCCCAGCATTTT. This sequence encodes CASSLAPGYQPQHF.

The rearrangement uses TRBV7-2 and TRBJ1-1, with 7 bases matching TRBD1. V was pared by 4 bases and J by 1 base, with 6 bases of the junction left unmatched. CDR3 length: 15 amino acids. Germline lookup yields CDR1 SGHTA and CDR2 FQGNSA. The CDR3 DNA sequence: TGTGCCAGCAGCTCGGGCCGGACAGGGAACACTGAAGCTTTCTTT. Its translation: CASSSGRTGNTEAFF.

This clone was seen only once. The V and J genes are TRBV20-1 and TRBJ1-5, with a weak D call TRBD1 (6 bases). With 3 bases removed from V and 6 bases from J, the gap between germline ends came to 15 bases. CDR3 length equals 14 residues. Germline CDR1 is DFQATT and CDR2 is SNEGSKA (reference sequence). The CDR3 spells CSASPGADGQPQHF. CDR3 nucleotides: TGCAGTGCTAGTCCAGGGGCAGATGGTCAGCCCCAGCATTTT.

The CDR3 here is CASSPGQGVRMNTEAFF. CDR3 in DNA: TGCGCCAGCAGCCCGGGACAGGGAGTACGGATGAACACTGAAGCTTTCTTT. This sequence joins TRBV5-1 and TRBJ1-1; 9 nucleotides agree with TRBD1. This CDR3 contains 17 residues. Germline lookup yields CDR1 SGHRS and CDR2 YFSETQ. V trimming: 4 bases; J trimming: 0 bases; junction bases outside the gene matches: 10.

This chain uses TRBV9 with TRBJ2-1, with 8 positions matching TRBD1. The CDR3 runs 16 residues. Losses at the gene ends were 3 bases for V and 6 bases for J; bases not matched to a gene: 11. Germline lookup yields CDR1 SGDLS and CDR2 YYNGEE. The CDR3: CASSDPQGATRNEQFF. CDR3 in DNA: TGTGCCAGCAGCGATCCTCAGGGGGCGACCCGCAATGAGCAGTTCTTC.

This clone has only one observation. The gene calls are TRBV2 and TRBJ2-6, with D unclear. Germline V lookup: CDR1 SNHLY, CDR2 FYNNEI. The CDR3 is made up of 15 amino acids. With 6 bases removed from V and 4 bases from J, the gap between germline ends came to 13 bases. CDR3: CASRGTRNGANVLTF. CDR3 sequence (DNA): TGTGCCAGCAGGGGTACGCGGAACGGGGCCAACGTCCTGACTTTC.

The rearrangement uses TRBV27 and TRBJ2-7, with D maybe TRBD1 (8 bases). There are 16 residues in the CDR3. Germline CDR1 MNHEY, CDR2 SMNVEV (reference sequence). The ends were cut back, 5 bases at V and 2 bases at J, with 19 bases in the middle. CDR3 coding DNA: TGTGCCAGCAGTGTCGGGGTTACAGGGGGGGCCTACGAGCAGTACTTC. It yields the protein CASSVGVTGGAYEQYF.

The J gene is TRBJ1-2, the V gene TRBV2; D ambiguous. This CDR3 is 14 amino acids long. Germline CDR1 reads SNHLY; CDR2 reads FYNNEI. Trimming removed 1 base at V and 6 bases at J, with 12 bases between. The CDR3 DNA is TGTGCCAGCAGTGAAGATGCGGGTTCGCATGGCTACACCTTC. Residues: CASSEDAGSHGYTF.

The V call is TRBV7-9, the J call TRBJ2-2, with D unclear. Trimming pared 2 bases from V and 2 bases from J, leaving 6 bases between. This CDR3 comprises 14 residues. Germline V gene data show CDR1 as SEHNR and CDR2 as FQNEAQ (reference sequence). The CDR3 DNA is TGTGCCAGCAGCTTAATTAGAAACACCGGGGAGCTGTTTTTT. Amino acid sequence: CASSLIRNTGELFF. Complete variable domain (other parts from reference TRBV7-9 and TRBJ2-2): DTGVSQNPRHKITKRGQNVTFRCDPISEHNRLYWYRQTLGQGPEFLTYFQNEAQLEKSRLLSDRFSAERPKGSFSTLEIQRTEQGDSAMYLCASSLIRNTGELFFGEGSRLTVL.

The rearrangement joins TRBV29-1 to TRBJ1-1; D possibly corresponds to TRBD1 (6 bases). V lost 4 bases and J 3 bases, leaving 9 bases between the germline ends. The CDR3 totals 12 residues. CDR1 is SQVTM, CDR2 ANQGSEA, per germline. The CDR3 coding sequence is TGCAGCGTTGCGTCAGGGGACACTGAAGCTTTCTTT. Translating it yields CSVASGDTEAFF.

V gene TRBV27 combines with J gene TRBJ2-7; D may be TRBD1 (5 bases). The CDR3 spans 14 residues. From germline, CDR1 is MNHEY and CDR2 SMNVEV (reference sequence). Trimming stripped 1 base from V and 3 bases from J, with 10 bases between. The CDR3 loop reads CASSLYDSLYEQYF. The CDR3 nucleotides read TGTGCCAGCAGTTTATACGACAGCCTCTACGAGCAGTACTTC.